Ten or more counts support the clone carrying this TCR beta chain. Its antigen is unknown. Using RNA transcripts as the source, TCR beta CDR3 regions were amplified. HTBI primers were employed in a first-round RT-PCR of the TCR CDR3. MiXCR, applied by TCRdb to the multiplex PCR reads, yields one record per CDR3 protein. The data hold 300,000 to 350,000 distinct CDR3 sequences, with roughly 20% observed a single time. These data belong to a study of T cells in Graves' hyperthyroidism and ophthalmopathy. Findings and limits, study-wide: Ophthalmopathy, as predicted by the model, came a median around 7 months after the prediction.

An absence of ophthalmopathy progression within 18 months meant stable Graves' hyperthyroidism. Diagnosis rested on symptoms, serum thyroxine and TRAb, thyroid ultrasound, and orbital computed tomography. Trimming cost V 5 bases and J 3 bases, with 13 bases left between them. CDR3 length: 14 amino acids. This chain connects TRBV12-3 or TRBV12-4 to TRBJ1-1; TRBD1 might be the D (6 bases). This clonotype was obtained from a woman aged 50 to 65 with Graves' hyperthyroidism. Sequencing input: blood. In DNA, the CDR3 is TGTGCCAGCAGTGACAGGATGAGAGACACTGAAGCTTTCTTT. Encoded protein: CASSDRMRDTEAFF.